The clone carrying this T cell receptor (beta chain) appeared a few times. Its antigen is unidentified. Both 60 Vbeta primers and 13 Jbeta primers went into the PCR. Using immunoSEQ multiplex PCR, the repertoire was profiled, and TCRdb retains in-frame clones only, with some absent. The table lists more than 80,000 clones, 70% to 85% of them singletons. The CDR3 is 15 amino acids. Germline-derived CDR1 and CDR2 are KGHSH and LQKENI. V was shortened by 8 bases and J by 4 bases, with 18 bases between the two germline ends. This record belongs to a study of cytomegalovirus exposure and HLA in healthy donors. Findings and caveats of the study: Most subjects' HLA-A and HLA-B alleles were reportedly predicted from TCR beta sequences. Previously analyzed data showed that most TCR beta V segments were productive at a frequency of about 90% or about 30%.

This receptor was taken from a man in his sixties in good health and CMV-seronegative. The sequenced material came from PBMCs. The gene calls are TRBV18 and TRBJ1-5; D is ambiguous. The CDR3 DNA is TGTGCCAGCAGCCGTAGTGGGAGCAGTAATCAGCCCCAGCATTTT. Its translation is CASSRSGSSNQPQHF.